Listed below are T cell receptor beta chains from one sample, sequenced in a study of graft-versus-host responses after intestinal transplantation. No antigens are known for them. TCRdb keeps only in-frame clones here, not all; method: immunoSEQ multiplex PCR. The sample holds over 90,000 clones, about nine tenths seen once. The material sequenced was unstimulated CD4+ T cells sorted from spleen or lymph node cells, taken before transplant. The receptors were gathered from a human donor who was the organ donor for an intestinal transplant. CDR3s include the opening cysteine and the closing phenylalanine or tryptophan. The D gene is left open where the match is weak. Not all rows give a size; the values are once, few, many and, for expanded clones, a class.

clone_size	v_call	d_call	j_call	cdr3_aa	cdr3_nt
.	TRBV4-3	TRBD2	TRBJ2-5	CASSQDLLAGTETQYF	TGCGCCAGCAGCCAAGATCTCTTAGCGGGGACGGAGACCCAGTACTTC
.	TRBV6-4	TRBD1	TRBJ1-4	CASSRTGDVDEKLFF	TGTGCCAGCAGTCGGACAGGGGACGTGGATGAAAAACTGTTTTTT
.	TRBV7-6	.	TRBJ1-1	CASRRELNTEAFF	TGTGCCAGCAGACGGGAGCTGAACACTGAAGCTTTCTTT
.	TRBV19	.	TRBJ1-5	CASSILVTVNQPQHF	TGTGCCAGTAGTATTTTGGTGACAGTCAATCAGCCCCAGCATTTT
.	TRBV6-6	TRBD1	TRBJ1-4	CASSPGTGYEKLFF	TGTGCCAGCAGTCCCGGGACAGGGTATGAAAAACTGTTTTTT
.	TRBV5-6	.	TRBJ1-4	CASSSQATNEKLFF	TGTGCCAGCAGCTCGCAGGCAACTAATGAAAAACTGTTTTTT
.	TRBV4-2	.	TRBJ2-7	CASSQENRGIGMGEQYF	TGTGCCAGCAGCCAAGAGAATAGGGGAATCGGAATGGGCGAGCAGTACTTC
.	TRBV9	.	TRBJ1-2	CASSGQVNANYGYTF	TGTGCCAGCAGCGGACAGGTCAACGCTAACTATGGCTACACCTTC
.	TRBV19	TRBD1	TRBJ1-5	CASSITGDQPQHF	TGTGCCAGTAGTATTACAGGGGACCAGCCCCAGCATTTT
.	TRBV5-1	TRBD1	TRBJ1-2	CASSHRDSYGYTF	TGCGCCAGCAGCCACCGGGACAGCTATGGCTACACCTTC
.	TRBV5-6	.	TRBJ1-2	CASSPRQSYGYTF	TGTGCCAGCAGCCCTCGACAGAGCTATGGCTACACCTTC
.	TRBV28	TRBD1	TRBJ1-4	CASSLSGGDEKLFF	TGTGCCAGCAGTTTATCAGGGGGCGACGAAAAACTGTTTTTT
few	TRBV19	TRBD1	TRBJ1-3	CASSWTGPGNTIYF	TGTGCCAGTAGTTGGACAGGGCCTGGAAACACCATATATTTT
.	TRBV11-2	TRBD2	TRBJ2-1	CASSYLAGGKFF	TGTGCCAGCAGCTACCTAGCGGGGGGGAAGTTCTTC
.	TRBV9	TRBD1	TRBJ2-3	CASSVLPGTGWRYTDTQYF	TGTGCCAGCAGCGTACTACCAGGGACAGGGTGGAGATACACAGATACGCAGTATTTT
once	TRBV7-2	.	TRBJ2-3	CASSRFRETDTQYF	TGTGCCAGCAGCCGGTTCCGGGAAACAGATACGCAGTATTTT
few	TRBV5-4	.	TRBJ1-1	CASSPKNTEAFF	TGTGCCAGCAGCCCTAAGAACACTGAAGCTTTCTTT
.	TRBV19	TRBD1	TRBJ1-1	CASRGQGISEAFF	TGTGCCAGTAGAGGACAGGGGATCTCTGAAGCTTTCTTT
.	TRBV4-1	TRBD1	TRBJ1-1	CASRRPGQGANTEAFF	TGCGCCAGCAGACGCCCGGGACAGGGGGCGAACACTGAAGCTTTCTTT
.	TRBV27	TRBD1	TRBJ2-2	CASSRHRGRGTGELFF	TGTGCCAGCAGCCGCCACAGGGGGCGAGGGACCGGGGAGCTGTTTTTT
.	TRBV6-1	.	TRBJ1-2	CASRAGPPPNYGYTF	TGTGCCAGCAGGGCGGGGCCGCCACCTAACTATGGCTACACCTTC
once	TRBV11-2	TRBD2	TRBJ2-3	CASSRGLAGSTDTQYF	TGTGCCAGCAGCCGAGGACTAGCGGGAAGCACAGATACGCAGTATTTT
few	TRBV5-4	.	TRBJ2-7	CASSTGTRSEQYF	TGTGCCAGCAGCACCGGGACAAGAAGTGAGCAGTACTTC
.	TRBV7-2	TRBD1	TRBJ2-3	CASSLGTGPRYTDTQYF	TGTGCCAGCAGCTTAGGGACAGGGCCCCGCTACACAGATACGCAGTATTTT
.	TRBV13	.	TRBJ2-4	CASSATGDGKNIQYF	TGTGCCAGCAGCGCCACAGGAGATGGCAAAAACATTCAGTACTTC
.	TRBV5-4	.	TRBJ2-1	CASSSSGRYNEQFF	TGTGCCAGCAGCTCGAGCGGACGCTACAATGAGCAGTTCTTC
once	TRBV5-1	.	TRBJ1-6	CASSLAASSYNSPLHF	TGCGCCAGCAGCTTGGCCGCCAGCTCCTATAATTCACCCCTCCACTTT
.	TRBV18	TRBD1	TRBJ2-3	CASSPRNRGQPTDTQYF	TGTGCCAGCTCACCACGCAACAGGGGGCAGCCCACAGATACGCAGTATTTT
.	TRBV21-1	.	TRBJ1-2	CASSPSGGSNYGYTF	TGTGCCAGCAGCCCCTCCGGAGGGTCCAACTATGGCTACACCTTC
.	TRBV9	.	TRBJ2-2	CASSLNTGELFF	TGTGCCAGCAGCCTAAACACCGGGGAGCTGTTTTTT
.	TRBV27	.	TRBJ1-5	CASSYTRIQPQHF	TGTGCCAGCAGTTACACGCGGATTCAGCCCCAGCATTTT
.	TRBV30	TRBD2	TRBJ2-5	CAWSGAGGQETQYF	TGTGCCTGGAGTGGAGCGGGGGGGCAAGAGACCCAGTACTTC
few	TRBV19	.	TRBJ1-6	CASSGRVNSPLHF	TGTGCCAGTAGTGGGAGGGTTAATTCACCCCTCCACTTT
.	TRBV29-1	.	TRBJ1-1	CSVEDLGGAGTEAFF	TGCAGCGTTGAAGATCTCGGGGGGGCCGGGACTGAAGCTTTCTTT
.	TRBV29-1	.	TRBJ1-3	CSVEVGLGRGNTIYF	TGCAGCGTTGAAGTTGGTCTCGGCAGGGGAAACACCATATATTTT
.	TRBV5-4	.	TRBJ1-1	CASSLGQLKAEAFF	TGTGCCAGCAGCTTGGGACAGCTGAAGGCTGAAGCTTTCTTT
.	TRBV9	.	TRBJ1-6	CASASQSEANSALHF	TGTGCCAGCGCCTCTCAAAGTGAGGCCAATTCGGCCCTCCACTTT
.	TRBV6-5	.	TRBJ1-4	CASSYSDIPNEKLFF	TGTGCCAGCAGTTACTCTGACATCCCCAATGAAAAACTGTTTTTT
.	TRBV10-3	.	TRBJ2-5	CAISGGAETQYF	TGTGCCATCTCCGGAGGGGCAGAGACCCAGTACTTC
.	TRBV7-2	.	TRBJ1-4	CASSLQGQNEKLFF	TGTGCCAGCAGCTTACAGGGGCAAAATGAAAAACTGTTTTTT
.	TRBV5-4	TRBD2	TRBJ2-3	CASSASGAGELTDTQYF	TGTGCCAGCAGCGCGTCGGGAGCGGGGGAGCTCACAGATACGCAGTATTTT
.	TRBV5-1	.	TRBJ1-1	CASTSTGGNTEAFF	TGCGCCAGCACGTCCACCGGGGGGAACACTGAAGCTTTCTTT
.	TRBV28	TRBD1	TRBJ1-2	CASSSGGTGGLYGYTF	TGTGCCAGCAGCTCGGGGGGGACAGGGGGTCTCTATGGCTACACCTTC
.	TRBV7-2	.	TRBJ2-5	CASSLPLPGDLRETQYF	TGTGCCAGCAGCTTACCATTACCAGGGGACCTGCGGGAGACCCAGTACTTC
.	TRBV4-1	.	TRBJ2-7	CASSQDSAYEQYF	TGCGCCAGCAGCCAAGATTCCGCCTACGAGCAGTACTTC
.	TRBV30	TRBD1	TRBJ1-2	CAWRPTGENGYTF	TGTGCCTGGAGGCCGACAGGGGAGAATGGCTACACCTTC
.	TRBV18	TRBD1	TRBJ1-5	CASSPQTGGRQPQHF	TGTGCCAGCTCACCACAGACAGGGGGCAGACAGCCCCAGCATTTT
.	TRBV19	TRBD1	TRBJ1-1	CAYRGGRFGEAFF	TGTGCCTACAGGGGGGGGCGGTTTGGTGAAGCTTTCTTT
.	TRBV29-1	TRBD2	TRBJ2-1	CSVASGGREQFF	TGCAGCGTTGCTAGCGGGGGGCGTGAGCAGTTCTTC
.	TRBV5-4	.	TRBJ2-7	CASSLSGLGTYEQYF	TGTGCCAGCAGCTTGTCCGGACTGGGTACCTACGAGCAGTACTTC
once	TRBV20-1	.	TRBJ2-1	CSARAQSEQFF	TGCAGTGCTAGGGCACAGAGTGAGCAGTTCTTC
.	TRBV19	.	TRBJ1-6	CASSIWDFNSPLHF	TGTGCCAGTAGTATCTGGGACTTTAATTCACCCCTCCACTTT
.	TRBV9	TRBD2	TRBJ2-1	CASSPGLAAYNEQFF	TGTGCCAGCAGCCCGGGACTAGCGGCCTACAATGAGCAGTTCTTC
.	TRBV19	TRBD1	TRBJ1-6	CASRDRGGSPLHF	TGTGCCAGTCGGGACAGGGGAGGGTCACCCCTCCACTTT
.	TRBV5-1	.	TRBJ2-7	CASSLGQDEQYF	TGCGCCAGCAGCTTGGGGCAAGACGAGCAGTACTTC
.	TRBV27	TRBD1	TRBJ1-2	CASSWTGGFYGYTF	TGTGCCAGCAGTTGGACAGGGGGCTTCTATGGCTACACCTTC
.	TRBV18	.	TRBJ2-1	CASSPGRRVAENEQFF	TGTGCCAGCTCACCAGGGCGGAGGGTAGCAGAGAATGAGCAGTTCTTC
once	TRBV4-1	.	TRBJ1-5	CASSQERGAQPQHF	TGCGCCAGCAGCCAAGAGCGGGGAGCTCAGCCCCAGCATTTT
.	TRBV29-1	.	TRBJ2-4	CSGTGAKNIQYF	TGCAGCGGTACGGGAGCCAAAAACATTCAGTACTTC